The following is a T cell receptor (beta chain) sequence with its context. This CDR3 is built from 13 residues. From germline, CDR1 is LNHNV and CDR2 YYDKDF (reference sequence). V lost 8 bases to trimming and J lost 2 bases, with 9 bases between them. Treatment noted: 15 to 20 received Ad26.COV2.S at low or high dose, single or two shots; 5 received placebo; per-sample allocation not given. Repertoires come from day 63 after the first vaccine or placebo injection. The data stem from a study of Ad26.COV2.S vaccination and SARS-CoV-2 variants. Profiling relied on immunoSEQ multiplex PCR, and the TCRdb table lists in-frame clones only, not all of them. The sample yields about 250,000 clones, around 87% seen once.

Sample: peripheral blood, taken in a trial of Ad26.COV2.S vaccine versus placebo. This sequence joins TRBV15 and TRBJ2-2; no clear D gene. The sequence was obtained from a person aged 18-65 years who received the Ad26.COV2.S COVID-19 vaccine or a placebo. CDR3 sequence: CATVTVNTGELFF. The DNA of the CDR3 is TGTGCCACCGTTACGGTCAACACCGGGGAGCTGTTTTTT.